This T cell receptor (beta chain) was sequenced during a study of shared clonotypes between healthy human individuals. On this clone: At one end the junction does not follow the germline gene, possibly because of a read error.

Assay used: immunoSEQ multiplex PCR; TCRdb lists only in-frame clones, some missing. The sample comprises nearly 750,000 clones, 72% of which are singletons, and more than 1.5% rests with the top ten. The receptor was isolated from a woman in her twenties or thirties in good health. The material sequenced was memory CD4+ T cells sorted from blood. Subset here: CD45RA-negative fraction.

CDR3 coding DNA: TGTGCCAGCAGCCAAGGGACGTTCCCCGTTAATGGGCAGTTCTTC. It codes for CASSQGTFPVNGQFF. This chain joins TRBV11-3 and TRBJ2-1; D tentatively fits TRBD1 or TRBD2 (5 bases each). The CDR3 is 15 amino acids. Germline lookup yields CDR1 SGHNT and CDR2 YENEEA.